The source of this TCR beta chain is a study of T cell responses to AZD1222 COVID-19 vaccine. Overall study context: Analysis merged second doses at about 4 or about 12 weeks. General study points: Repertoire sampling happened only post peak T cell response. The donor cohort was predominantly white British with a female majority, and clonal diversity may have been underestimated.

The CDR3 sequence is 15 residues long. Per germline, CDR1 MDHEN and CDR2 SYDVKM. V lost 3 bases and J lost 13; bases outside the gene matches: 7. TCRdb keeps only in-frame clones here, not all; method: immunoSEQ multiplex PCR. Among over 100,000 clones listed, 85% to 90% were seen once. In the case of this clone: Its antigen is not identified.

The chain couples TRBV28 to TRBJ2-1, with 15 bases fitting TRBD2. The origin of this receptor is an adult in good health. This material consisted of peripheral blood, taken on day 0 of AZD1222 vaccination. CDR3 sequence (DNA): TGTGCCAGCAGTTTCCCTCTGGGACTAGCGGGAGGACAGTTCTTC. It codes for CASSFPLGLAGGQFF.